This is a list of T cell receptor beta chains from one sample in a study of identical twins. In TCRdb, the 5' RACE reads were re-called with MiXCR into one record per CDR3 protein. The sample has 400,000 or so distinct CDR3 sequences; 8.5% to 10% are singletons. What was sequenced was naive T cells sorted from blood. The receptors derive from a woman aged 45 to 65 in good health. Both conserved end residues are part of each CDR3. Fields, in order: J gene, D gene, V gene, clone size, CDR3 DNA, CDR3 protein. The D gene is left open where the match is weak. Rows may omit the clone size; those that give it use once, few, many or a size class.

J: TRBJ2-2; D: -; V: TRBV5-1; size: -; DNA: TGCGCCAGCAGCTTGGTTGGGGACGGCACCGGGGAGCTGTTTTTT; CDR3: CASSLVGDGTGELFF
J: TRBJ2-7; D: TRBD1; V: TRBV5-4; size: many; DNA: TGTGCCAGCAGCCTCGGACAGGGGGGTATCTACGAGCAGTACTTC; CDR3: CASSLGQGGIYEQYF
J: TRBJ2-6; D: -; V: TRBV12-3/TRBV12-4; size: many; DNA: TGTGCCAGCAGTTTACAAGGGGCGTCGGGGGCCAACGTCCTGACTTTC; CDR3: CASSLQGASGANVLTF
J: TRBJ1-2; D: -; V: TRBV7-9; size: -; DNA: TGTGCCAGCAGCTCAGAATGGGTAAACCGGGGCTATGGCTACACCTTC; CDR3: CASSSEWVNRGYGYTF
J: TRBJ2-1; D: -; V: TRBV27; size: few; DNA: TGTGCCAGCAGACACTTGACTACGGGACAAGACAATGAGCAGTTCTTC; CDR3: CASRHLTTGQDNEQFF
J: TRBJ2-1; D: -; V: TRBV25-1; size: few; DNA: TGTGCCAGCAGTGGATTAGGAGGCGGAGGCTACAATGAGCAGTTCTTC; CDR3: CASSGLGGGGYNEQFF
J: TRBJ2-1; D: TRBD1; V: TRBV9; size: many; DNA: TGTGCCAGCAGCGAGACAGGGGTTGATGAGCAGTTCTTC; CDR3: CASSETGVDEQFF
J: TRBJ2-3; D: -; V: TRBV7-8; size: -; DNA: TGTGCCAGCAGCTTCGGACTTGAGGGAGATACGCAGTATTTT; CDR3: CASSFGLEGDTQYF
J: TRBJ2-2; D: -; V: TRBV20-1; size: few; DNA: TGCAGTGCTAGAGACTCCGCTCCACGAGTGGGATCGAACACCGGGGAGCTGTTTTTT; CDR3: CSARDSAPRVGSNTGELFF
J: TRBJ1-6; D: -; V: TRBV7-9; size: many; DNA: TGTGCCAGCAGTGGGGGAGCCCTCCACTTT; CDR3: CASSGGALHF
J: TRBJ2-1; D: TRBD2; V: TRBV5-1; size: -; DNA: TGCGCCAGCAATGGGGGGGGTTCGGTACAACGGTACCATGAGCAGTTCTTC; CDR3: CASNGGGSVQRYHEQFF
J: TRBJ2-1; D: -; V: TRBV20-1; size: many; DNA: TGCAGTGCTAGAGATGGGAGAGATTACAATGAGCAGTTCTTC; CDR3: CSARDGRDYNEQFF
J: TRBJ2-7; D: TRBD2; V: TRBV10-2; size: -; DNA: TGCGCCAGCAGTGAGAGCGGGAGAGGAATCTACGAGCAGTACTTC; CDR3: CASSESGRGIYEQYF
J: TRBJ2-1; D: TRBD2; V: TRBV7-9; size: few; DNA: TGTGCCAGCAGCTTAGGGTTTGGGGTGTTGGCGGGAGAAGTTAAGAACAATGAGCAGTTCTTC; CDR3: CASSLGFGVLAGEVKNNEQFF
J: TRBJ2-7; D: -; V: TRBV20-1; size: -; DNA: TGCAGTGCTAGATCTTGGGGGGATCCCTACGAGCAGCACTTC; CDR3: CSARSWGDPYEQHF
J: TRBJ2-3; D: TRBD1; V: TRBV5-1; size: -; DNA: TGCGCCAGCTCCGGGGGACAGGGGACAGATACGCAGTATTTT; CDR3: CASSGGQGTDTQYF
J: TRBJ2-1; D: -; V: TRBV4-1; size: -; DNA: TGCGCCAGCAGCCAAGACGGGGCCCCCCACAGCTCCTACAATGAGCAGTTCTTC; CDR3: CASSQDGAPHSSYNEQFF
J: TRBJ2-1; D: TRBD2; V: TRBV20-1; size: many; DNA: TGCAGTGCCCTCGAAGCGGGATTCAATGAGCAGTTCTTC; CDR3: CSALEAGFNEQFF
J: TRBJ2-5; D: -; V: TRBV7-8; size: many; DNA: TGTGCCAGCAGCCTCGGGATAGAGACCCAGTACTTC; CDR3: CASSLGIETQYF
J: TRBJ1-4; D: TRBD1; V: TRBV5-1; size: many; DNA: TGCGCCAGCAGCTTGGGGACAGGGGATGAAAAACTGTTTTTT; CDR3: CASSLGTGDEKLFF
J: TRBJ2-2; D: -; V: TRBV29-1; size: -; DNA: TGCAGCGTTTTAGGCAGGGGGGACGGGATACTCACCGGGGAGCTGTTTTTT; CDR3: CSVLGRGDGILTGELFF
J: TRBJ2-2; D: TRBD2; V: TRBV12-3/TRBV12-4; size: many; DNA: TGTGCCAGCAGGCTAGCGGGAACGAACACCGGGGAGCTGTTTTTT; CDR3: CASRLAGTNTGELFF
J: TRBJ2-1; D: -; V: TRBV21-1; size: few; DNA: TGTGCCAGCAGCACCTCCCAGGCGGACAGGGGGGGTCCTCCCTCCTACAATGAGCAGTTCTTC; CDR3: CASSTSQADRGGPPSYNEQFF
J: TRBJ2-2; D: TRBD2; V: TRBV2; size: -; DNA: TGTGCCAGCAGTCCGAACCCGGGACTAGAGACCGGGGAGCTGTTTTTT; CDR3: CASSPNPGLETGELFF
J: TRBJ2-1; D: TRBD2; V: TRBV6-5; size: -; DNA: TGTGCCAGCAGCCCCGCGGGACTAGCGGGAGGTGTTGAGCAGTTCTTC; CDR3: CASSPAGLAGGVEQFF
J: TRBJ2-7; D: -; V: TRBV7-9; size: -; DNA: TGTGCCAGCACTCCGACAGGCCCCTACGAGCAGTACTTC; CDR3: CASTPTGPYEQYF
J: TRBJ2-3; D: -; V: TRBV27; size: few; DNA: TGTGCCAGCGCCCTTATCCTCACAGATACGCAGTATTTT; CDR3: CASALILTDTQYF
J: TRBJ2-5; D: TRBD1; V: TRBV7-6; size: -; DNA: TGTGCCAGCAGGGCAGGGGGCTACGAATCCAAGGAGACCCAGTACTTC; CDR3: CASRAGGYESKETQYF
J: TRBJ2-3; D: -; V: TRBV12-3/TRBV12-4; size: many; DNA: TGTGCCAGTGGGACGGGCACAGATACGCAGTATTTT; CDR3: CASGTGTDTQYF
J: TRBJ1-1; D: -; V: TRBV5-6; size: few; DNA: TGTGCCAGCAGCTTCGGGTTGGCAAACACTGAAGCTTTCTTT; CDR3: CASSFGLANTEAFF
J: TRBJ2-2; D: TRBD2; V: TRBV5-6; size: -; DNA: TGTGCCAGCAGCTGGGATAGCGGGTCCGGTACCGGGGAGCTGTTTTTT; CDR3: CASSWDSGSGTGELFF
J: TRBJ2-3; D: TRBD2; V: TRBV27; size: few; DNA: TGTGCCAGCAGTTTTCTAGCGGGAGTAACAGATACGCAGTATTTT; CDR3: CASSFLAGVTDTQYF
J: TRBJ1-2; D: TRBD1; V: TRBV5-1; size: many; DNA: TGCGCCAGCAGCTTCGGACAGGGGTATGACTATGGCTACACCTTC; CDR3: CASSFGQGYDYGYTF
J: TRBJ2-5; D: -; V: TRBV28; size: many; DNA: TGTGCCAGCAGTTCCCCCGGGCCTCGGGAGACCCAGTACTTC; CDR3: CASSSPGPRETQYF
J: TRBJ1-1; D: TRBD1; V: TRBV7-9; size: few; DNA: TGTGCCAGCAGCCTCGACAGGGCATACACTGAAGCTTTCTTT; CDR3: CASSLDRAYTEAFF
J: TRBJ2-1; D: TRBD2; V: TRBV5-6; size: many; DNA: TGTGCCAGCAGCATAACCCAGCGGGAGGGAAACAATGAGCAGTTCTTC; CDR3: CASSITQREGNNEQFF
J: TRBJ2-6; D: -; V: TRBV9; size: many; DNA: TGTGCCAGCAGCGTAGCTCGAGGGGGGGGGGCCAACGTCCTGACTTTC; CDR3: CASSVARGGGANVLTF
J: TRBJ2-3; D: TRBD2; V: TRBV5-6; size: few; DNA: TGTGCCAGCAGCGAGGGACTAGCGGGAGGGTGGGACACAGATACGCAGTATTTT; CDR3: CASSEGLAGGWDTDTQYF
J: TRBJ1-4; D: -; V: TRBV12-3/TRBV12-4; size: once; DNA: TGTGCCAGCAGAAGCCCAGCTACTACTAATGAAAAACTGTTTTTT; CDR3: CASRSPATTNEKLFF
J: TRBJ1-2; D: -; V: TRBV24-1; size: few; DNA: TGTGCCACCAGTGATCGCAGGGATTTTAGCTATGGCTACACCTTC; CDR3: CATSDRRDFSYGYTF
J: TRBJ2-3; D: -; V: TRBV12-3/TRBV12-4; size: -; DNA: TGTGCCAGCAGTTTGGCAGGGGAGGTACCCACAGATACGCAGTATTTT; CDR3: CASSLAGEVPTDTQYF
J: TRBJ2-1; D: -; V: TRBV20-1; size: many; DNA: TGCAGTGCTAGGGAGAAGAATGAGCAGTTCTTC; CDR3: CSAREKNEQFF
J: TRBJ1-1; D: -; V: TRBV9; size: -; DNA: TGTGCCAGCAGCGCTTGGGGGAGGGCTACTGAAGCTTTCTTT; CDR3: CASSAWGRATEAFF
J: TRBJ1-2; D: -; V: TRBV29-1; size: -; DNA: TGCAGCGTTGAAGATCGAACCAGGGCGCAAACCTTC; CDR3: CSVEDRTRAQTF
J: TRBJ1-2; D: -; V: TRBV5-1; size: -; DNA: TGCGCCAGCAGCTCACTACCCCGGGGTAACCCACCCTATGGCTACACCTTC; CDR3: CASSSLPRGNPPYGYTF
J: TRBJ2-1; D: TRBD1; V: TRBV20-1; size: many; DNA: TGCAGTGCTAGAGAGCTCCGGACAGGGGAAAATGTTGTGTACAATGAGCAGTTCTTC; CDR3: CSARELRTGENVVYNEQFF
J: TRBJ2-2; D: -; V: TRBV5-1; size: -; DNA: TGCGCCAGCAGAGACATACAAGCAGCGAACACCGGGGAGCTGTTTTTT; CDR3: CASRDIQAANTGELFF
J: TRBJ1-4; D: -; V: TRBV12-3/TRBV12-4; size: few; DNA: TGTGCCAGCAGCCTCTCGGGTTATGAAAAACTGTTTTTT; CDR3: CASSLSGYEKLFF
J: TRBJ2-7; D: -; V: TRBV6-2/TRBV6-3; size: -; DNA: TGTGCCAGCAGTACGACCGAGCAGTACTTC; CDR3: CASSTTEQYF
J: TRBJ2-2; D: -; V: TRBV5-1; size: many; DNA: TGCGCCAGCAGCTTGGCCTCGGCCGGGGAGCTGTTTTTT; CDR3: CASSLASAGELFF
J: TRBJ1-1; D: -; V: TRBV7-7; size: once; DNA: TGTGCTAGCAGCCCCGGGGGTCCAGGAGAAGCTTTCTTT; CDR3: CASSPGGPGEAFF